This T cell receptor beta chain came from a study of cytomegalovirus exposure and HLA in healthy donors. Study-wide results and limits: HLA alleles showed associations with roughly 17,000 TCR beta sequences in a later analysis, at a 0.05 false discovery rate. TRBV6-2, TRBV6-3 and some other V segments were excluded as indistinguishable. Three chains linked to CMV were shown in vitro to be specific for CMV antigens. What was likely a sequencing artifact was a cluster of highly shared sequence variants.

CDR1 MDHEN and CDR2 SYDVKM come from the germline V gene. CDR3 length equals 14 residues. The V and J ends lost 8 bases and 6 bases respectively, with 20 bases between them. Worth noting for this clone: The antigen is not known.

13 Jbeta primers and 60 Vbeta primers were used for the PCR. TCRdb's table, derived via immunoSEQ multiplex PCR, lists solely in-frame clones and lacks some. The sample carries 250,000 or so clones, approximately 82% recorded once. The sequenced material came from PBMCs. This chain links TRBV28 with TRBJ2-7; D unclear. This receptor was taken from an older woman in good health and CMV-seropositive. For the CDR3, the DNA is TGTGCCAGCGACTCACCGGCCTACCGGAGCGAGCAGTACTTC. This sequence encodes CASDSPAYRSEQYF. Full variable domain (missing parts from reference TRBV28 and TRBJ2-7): DVKVTQSSRYLVKRTGEKVFLECVQDMDHENMFWYRQDPGLGLRLIYFSYDVKMKEKGDIPEGYSVSREKKERFSLILESASTNQTSMYLCASDSPAYRSEQYFGPGTRLTVT.